This T cell receptor beta chain was profiled in a study of blood T cells in healthy people across ages. Trimming removed 5 bases from V and 3 bases from J; junction bases left unmatched: 7. CDR3 length equals 15 residues. CDR1 is MNHEY and CDR2 is SVGEGT in the germline V gene. It was with a sample-barcoded 5' primer and a J-beta primer mix that a second PCR of roughly 6 to 11 cycles was run. Each cDNA molecule carried a tag from a template-switch adaptor that contained 12 random nucleotides. TCRdb used MiXCR to reprocess the 5' RACE reads, holding one entry per CDR3 protein. The data hold about 1.5 million distinct CDR3 sequences, with 35% to 45% observed a single time.

The chain uses TRBV6-2 or TRBV6-3 and TRBJ2-1; the match to TRBD2 covers 7 bases. The TCR sequence derives from a woman younger than 35 in good health. Specimen: blood. This chain's CDR3 is CASSPKASGYNEQFF. The DNA of the CDR3 is TGTGCCAGCAGTCCTAAGGCTAGCGGCTACAATGAGCAGTTCTTC.